This T cell receptor beta chain was captured by sequencing in a study of blood T cells in healthy people across ages (dated by TCRdb to 2013 to 2016). Regarding the study in general: In model experiments, roughly one uniquely barcoded TCR beta cDNA molecule per two T cells was captured by template switching. Age-related changes in TCR beta repertoire diversity were measured in the study by deep sequencing normalized with unique cDNA molecular identifiers. Donors were grouped into four age groups: young (average approximately 15 years), middle-aged (39), aged (around 66) and long-lived (around 82). To avoid experimental bias, donors of different ages were randomly spread across the sequencing lanes. Two additional independent replicas of 1 million unique cDNA reads from the same blood draw were analyzed for two donors (one aged 18 to 29 and one aged 80 or older). Points the paper makes about the study in general: As age increased, observed TCR beta diversity per million T cells dropped in a roughly linear way, and a significant reduction was already evident by age 40. Total diversity estimates from one million sequenced T cells were considered lower bounds and underestimates. The CMV infection status of donors was not known, potentially confounding age-related changes in expanded clonotypes. There was a strong correlation between observed TCR beta diversity and the percentage of naive T cells measured by flow cytometry. Compared with the aged group, the long-lived group had more naive CD4+ T cells, fewer expanded clones and increased TCR diversity, a pattern suggesting age selection. Conclusive comparison of naive and antigen-experienced compartments was prevented by the profiling of bulk unsorted PBMCs.

The library relied on 5' RACE. Sequencing used an Illumina HiSeq 2500. A second PCR of roughly 6 to 11 cycles was run with a J-beta primer mix and a sample-barcoded 5' primer. Each TCR beta cDNA molecule received a unique molecular identifier from a template-switch 5' adaptor carrying 12 random nucleotides. At least 3 million CDR3-containing paired-end reads were obtained from each sample. First-strand cDNA was synthesized from all RNA with the Mint cDNA synthesis kit, primed by a TRBC-specific oligonucleotide. All cDNA was treated with uracil-DNA glycosylase and then went through a first 18-cycle PCR with the universal primers M1SS and BC2_uni_R. Processing in the source paper ran as follows. For normalization, 1 million high-quality reads, each with a distinct molecular identifier, were randomly selected from each sample. Reads sharing molecular identifiers were discarded rather than binned into consensus sequences. MiTCR, set to a Q25 quality threshold and the strictest error-elimination algorithm, was used for CDR3 identification, clonotype clustering and error correction. A nonparametric unseen species model with Euler transformation was used to estimate lower-bound total TCR beta diversity. TCRdb ran its own pipeline on the public reads, namely fastp trimming at Q25 and MiXCR clone calling, and kept in-frame beta chains. Here each entry gathers all rows of one CDR3 protein and keeps the most common genes and DNA. The V and J calls come from TCRdb's annotation, not from the publication. Present in this sample are nearly 800,000 distinct CDR3 sequences, about 61% of which were seen just once. The top ten hold around a quarter of the sample.

To note about this clonotype: What this receptor recognizes is not known. Base qualities are missing; no much larger clone stands one base away.

Systemically healthy Caucasian individuals from Russia, 39 in total and aged about 6 to 95 years, were included as donors. Ten milliliters of peripheral blood were drawn from each donor into EDTA-treated Vacutainer tubes. Ficoll-Paque density-gradient centrifugation was used to isolate PBMCs, with at least 6.5 million per sample. Trizol reagent was used to extract total RNA from the PBMCs, yielding at least 6 micrograms per sample. For every donor, an aliquot of PBMCs went through flow cytometry to measure the percentages of naive CD45RAhigh/CD27high T cells. Relative to germline, V is 3 bases shorter and J is 9 bases shorter, with 15 bases between their ends. CDR1 and CDR2 are read off the germline V gene (reference sequence) as DFQATT and SNEGSKA. Counted from cysteine to phenylalanine, this CDR3 has 13 amino acids. Only the CDR3 region is kept as DNA, spanning 39 bases read in frame from base 1.

Material: blood. This clonotype was sampled from a man aged 35-49 years in good health. This sequence uses TRBV20-1 and TRBJ2-1, with TRBD2 as a weak D call on 6 bases. The base sequence is TGCAGTGCTAGGCTGGACGGGGGAGTTGAGCAGTTCTTC. Its product reads: CSARLDGGVEQFF.